This T cell receptor beta chain stems from a study of blood T cell repertoires in COVID-19. Turning to the study itself: Both acute and convalescent COVID-19 samples were obtained from the United States, Italy and Spain. From T cells, B-cell-depleted T cells, or PBMCs came the material, which was cDNA or gDNA.

Germline V gene lookup returns CDR1 MGHDK and CDR2 SYGVNS. CDR3 length: 15 amino acids. Trimming removed 2 bases from V and 3 bases from J, with 13 bases in between. Assay used: immunoSEQ multiplex PCR; TCRdb lists only in-frame clones, some missing. The sample has about 99,000 clones, roughly 89% seen once. The V gene is TRBV25-1, the J gene TRBJ1-2, with TRBD1 as a possible D gene (5 bases). The material sequenced was peripheral blood. The sequence was obtained from a human donor in a cohort sampled during active COVID-19. The CDR3 nucleotides are TGTGCCAGCAGTGAACCGGGGGGGACTTACTATGGCTACACCTTC. Residues: CASSEPGGTYYGYTF.